The source of this T cell receptor beta chain is a study of high-grade serous ovarian cancer treatment subgroups. Findings of the study overall: Higher neoantigen levels went with greater TCR clonal relatedness.

A remark on this clone: Its specificity is not known.

Only in-frame clones appear in the TCRdb table, and some are missing; sequencing was by immunoSEQ multiplex PCR. This sample has around 5,000 clones, with approximately 78% found just once. V gave up 3 bases and J gave up 4 bases, with 22 bases separating them. From germline, CDR1 is MNHEY and CDR2 SMNVEV (reference sequence). The CDR3 extends over 18 amino acids. The tumor samples were collected prior to definitive surgery or chemotherapy. The rearrangement uses TRBV27 and TRBJ2-1, with no clear D. Sequencing was done on a sample of tumor tissue. The sequence was collected from a human donor with high-grade serous ovarian cancer. For the CDR3, the DNA is TGTGCCAGCAGTTTTATTAGTCCCGATCAGCCTCTATACAATGAGCAGTTCTTC. Translating gives CASSFISPDQPLYNEQFF.